This T cell receptor (beta chain) was observed in a study of blood T cell repertoires in COVID-19. Germline CDR1 and CDR2: SNHLY and FYNNEI. V shed 6 bases, J shed 4 bases, and the junction held 9 bases outside the gene matches. The CDR3 totals 15 residues. Using immunoSEQ multiplex PCR, the repertoire was profiled, and TCRdb retains in-frame clones only, with some absent. The sample contains over 600,000 clones, just under 90% of which appear only once. Sequencing input: peripheral blood. The sequence was obtained from a young woman with acute or convalescent COVID-19. The gene calls are TRBV2 and TRBJ1-1, with 9 bases that match TRBD1. The CDR3 spells CASRAGHRGPTEAFF. The CDR3 DNA reads TGTGCCAGCAGAGCGGGTCACAGGGGGCCCACTGAAGCTTTCTTT.